A selection of T cell receptor beta chains follows, all from one sample in a study of blood T cell repertoires in COVID-19. Clones were sequenced by immunoSEQ multiplex PCR, and TCRdb holds only the in-frame ones, with some missing. The table lists over 200,000 clones, 75% to 90% of them singletons. The sample was PBMCs or T cells enriched from blood (not recorded which). Receptor source: a man aged 40-49 years who had recovered from COVID-19. The CDR3 runs from the conserved cysteine through the conserved F or W. The D gene is left open where the match is weak. Not all rows give a size; the values are once, few, many and, for expanded clones, a class.

>TRBJ2-7|TRBV19|.|.
TGTGCCAGTAGTGAGCGACAGGCTTTCTACGAGCAGTACTTC
CASSERQAFYEQYF
>TRBJ2-3|TRBV5-1|.|.
TGCGCCAGCAGCGTAACAGGATTGTCCACAGATACGCAGTATTTT
CASSVTGLSTDTQYF
>TRBJ1-4|TRBV25-1|.|.
TGTGCCAGAAGAAAGGGGTCCAATGAAAAACTGTTTTTT
CARRKGSNEKLFF
>TRBJ2-7|TRBV7-2|.|TRBD1
TGTGCCAGCAGCAAAACAGGGGATTTAGGCGAGCAGTACTTC
CASSKTGDLGEQYF
>TRBJ2-1|TRBV5-4|once|.
TGTGCCAGCAGCCTTATAGTCAATGAGCAGTTCTTC
CASSLIVNEQFF
>TRBJ1-3|TRBV5-8|.|.
TGTGCCAGCAGCCTCGACACGTTCTCTGGAAACACCATATATTTT
CASSLDTFSGNTIYF
>TRBJ2-5|TRBV30|.|.
TGTGCCTGGCGACCCCTATTAAACAGGGAGACCCAGTACTTC
CAWRPLLNRETQYF
>TRBJ2-7|TRBV12-3/TRBV12-4|once|.
TGTGCCAGCAGTTCCCGTACGGCTAGCGAGCAGTACTTC
CASSSRTASEQYF
>TRBJ1-6|TRBV6-2/TRBV6-3|.|TRBD1
TGTGCCAGCAGTTACTTCGGGACAGGATCAAGCTCCTATAATTCACCCCTCCACTTT
CASSYFGTGSSSYNSPLHF
>TRBJ2-7|TRBV29-1|.|.
TGCAGCGTTGAAGATACAGGCACCTCCTACGAGCAGTACTTC
CSVEDTGTSYEQYF
>TRBJ2-7|TRBV7-2|.|TRBD2
TGTGCCAGCAGCATGACTAGCGGAGAAACCTACGAGCAGTACTTC
CASSMTSGETYEQYF
>TRBJ2-1|TRBV5-1|once|.
TGCGCCAGCAGCTTTGGGGAGTCATACAATGAGCAGTTCTTC
CASSFGESYNEQFF
>TRBJ1-1|TRBV30|.|.
TGTGCCGGGAGTTTGGAGGGGCCCACTGAAGCTTTCTTT
CAGSLEGPTEAFF
>TRBJ1-5|TRBV16|.|TRBD1
TGTGCCAGCAGCCAAAGGGGACAGACCCTTCAGCCCCAGCATTTT
CASSQRGQTLQPQHF
>TRBJ2-5|TRBV5-4|.|TRBD2
TGTGCCAGCAGCTTGAGTTCTAGCGGAAGATTTAGACAAGAGACCCAGTACTTC
CASSLSSSGRFRQETQYF
>TRBJ2-1|TRBV9|once|TRBD1
TGTGCCAGCAGCGTTTCGGGACAGGGGTCCAATGAGCAGTTCTTC
CASSVSGQGSNEQFF
>TRBJ2-2|TRBV27|.|.
TGTGCCAGCAGTTTAGGCAGGGGGAACACCGGGGAGCTGTTTTTT
CASSLGRGNTGELFF
>TRBJ1-5|TRBV10-3|.|.
TGTGCCATCAGTGAGACCGGGACAAGCCAGGGACAGCCCCAGCATTTT
CAISETGTSQGQPQHF
>TRBJ2-2|TRBV2|.|TRBD1
TGTGCCAGCACTGGGACAGGGTACACCGGGGAGCTGTTTTTT
CASTGTGYTGELFF
>TRBJ2-1|TRBV24-1|few|TRBD2
TGTGCCACCAGTGAGAGACTAGCCAATGAGCAGTTCTTC
CATSERLANEQFF
>TRBJ2-5|TRBV27|.|.
TGTGCCAGCAGTCCCCTTGCCACGGTTCAAGAGACCCAGTACTTC
CASSPLATVQETQYF
>TRBJ1-5|TRBV19|.|.
TGTGCCAGCGAGCGGGGGGTCGGGGATCAGCCCCAGCATTTT
CASERGVGDQPQHF
>TRBJ2-4|TRBV7-9|.|.
TGTGCCAGCAGCTCCCTTGCCGGGACTAAAAACATTCAGTACTTC
CASSSLAGTKNIQYF
>TRBJ1-5|TRBV2|.|.
TGTGCCAGCAGTGAGGGGGCTCGGAGCAATCAGCCCCAGCATTTT
CASSEGARSNQPQHF
>TRBJ2-2|TRBV7-3|.|TRBD2
TGTGCCAGCAGCTCTGGGACTAGCGTGTCCGGGGAGCTGTTTTTT
CASSSGTSVSGELFF
>TRBJ2-7|TRBV6-5|.|TRBD1
TGTGCCAGCAGTTACTTTCGGACAGGAGCCTACGAGCAGTACTTC
CASSYFRTGAYEQYF
>TRBJ2-7|TRBV2|.|TRBD2
TGTGCCAGCAACTCGGGGGGGGAGCAGTACTTC
CASNSGGEQYF
>TRBJ2-1|TRBV6-5|.|.
TGTGCCAGCAGTTTTAGGGAGAACAATGAGCAGTTCTTC
CASSFRENNEQFF
>TRBJ2-7|TRBV4-3|few|.
TGCGCCAGCAGCCCAAGTCGTAGTACCTACGAGCAGTACTTC
CASSPSRSTYEQYF
>TRBJ2-5|TRBV5-6|once|.
TGTGCCAGCAGCCCGGGACAAGAGACCCAGTACTTC
CASSPGQETQYF
>TRBJ1-4|TRBV7-9|.|.
TGTGCCAGCAGCTTAGGAGGGGGTTTCGTGGAACTGTTTTTT
CASSLGGGFVELFF
>TRBJ2-1|TRBV28|.|.
TGTGCCAGCACCCCAGCGCCCAGGGCGGTCAATGAGCAGTTCTTC
CASTPAPRAVNEQFF
>TRBJ1-6|TRBV4-3|.|TRBD1
TGCGCCAGCAGCCACGGACAGGGGTCCTATAATTCACCCCTCCACTTT
CASSHGQGSYNSPLHF
>TRBJ1-3|TRBV9|.|.
TGTGCCAGCAGCGTAGAAGGGGTCTCTGGAAACACCATATATTTT
CASSVEGVSGNTIYF
>TRBJ2-7|TRBV25-1|.|.
TGTGCCAGCAGTAGGGTCGGCGGGGATCTCGGATACTACGAGCAGTACTTC
CASSRVGGDLGYYEQYF
>TRBJ1-2|TRBV10-2|.|.
TGCGCCAGCAGTGAGCCAGGGCGCGGCTATGGCTACACCTTC
CASSEPGRGYGYTF
>TRBJ1-2|TRBV4-1|.|TRBD1
TGCGCCAGCAGCCAAGATGACAGGGAAAACTATGGCTACACCTTC
CASSQDDRENYGYTF
>TRBJ2-2|TRBV19|.|TRBD1
TGTGCCAGTAGTATATCGATGACAGGGACCGGGGAGCTGTTTTTT
CASSISMTGTGELFF
>TRBJ2-7|TRBV3-1/TRBV3-2|.|.
TGTGCCAGCAGCCAAGATTCGCACTCTATCTACGAGCAGTACTTC
CASSQDSHSIYEQYF
>TRBJ1-5|TRBV27|.|.
TGTGCCAGCAGTTTGGAGGGTTTAGCGAACCAGCCCCAGCATTTT
CASSLEGLANQPQHF
>TRBJ2-1|TRBV4-3|.|TRBD1
TGCGCCAGCAGCCAGGGACAGAACTCCTACAATGAGCAGTTCTTC
CASSQGQNSYNEQFF
>TRBJ2-1|TRBV5-1|.|TRBD1
TGCGCCAGCAGGTCACAGGGGCTACATTTGGATGAGCAGTTCTTC
CASRSQGLHLDEQFF
>TRBJ2-3|TRBV7-9|.|.
TGTGCCAGCAGAGGGGGTGGGACCCTAGGCACAGATACGCAGTATTTT
CASRGGGTLGTDTQYF
>TRBJ1-1|TRBV25-1|.|TRBD1
TGTGCCAGCACCCAGGGGGGAGGAAACACTGAAGCTTTCTTT
CASTQGGGNTEAFF
>TRBJ2-7|TRBV29-1|.|TRBD2
TGCAGCGTTGATTGGGGGGGTATAGGGGACGAGCAGTACTTC
CSVDWGGIGDEQYF
>TRBJ2-2|TRBV3-1/TRBV3-2|.|TRBD2
TGTGCCAGCAGCCAAGACCCCCCTAGCGGGATCCCCAACACCGGGGAGCTGTTTTTT
CASSQDPPSGIPNTGELFF
>TRBJ1-1|TRBV9|.|.
TGTGCCAGCAGCGTAATTTCCGGGGGGACTGAAGCTTTCTTT
CASSVISGGTEAFF
>TRBJ2-5|TRBV7-2|.|.
TGTGCCAGCAGCCCCCAAAGAGGGAGCCAGTTAGAGACCCAGTACTTC
CASSPQRGSQLETQYF
>TRBJ2-7|TRBV23-1|.|.
TGCGCCAGCACCAAAGGGGAGGGGGGTCCTCCTTGCGAGCAGTACTTC
CASTKGEGGPPCEQYF